One T cell receptor (beta chain) is described in this entry. Measured with immunoSEQ multiplex PCR; TCRdb has only the in-frame clones, and not every one. The data show approximately 92,000 clones, 70% to 90% seen once. Trimming took 8 bases from V and 0 from J, leaving 11 bases between them. Germline lookup yields CDR1 MDHEN and CDR2 SYDVKM. The CDR3 consists of 14 residues. The record originates from a study of blood T cell repertoires in COVID-19. Study-wide background: T cells, B-cell-depleted T cells, or PBMCs supplied cDNA or gDNA.

This sequence was found in an older woman in a cohort sampled during active or convalescent COVID-19. This chain links TRBV28 with TRBJ2-1; D may be TRBD1 (6 bases). What was sequenced was peripheral blood. DNA of the CDR3: TGTGCCAGCCGGTGGGACACCTCCTACAATGAGCAGTTCTTC. Its protein product is CASRWDTSYNEQFF.